The clone carrying this TCR beta chain showed up just once. The CDR3 has 17 residues. Germline V CDR1 and CDR2: SQVTM, ANQGSEA. The V gene end was trimmed by 1 base and the J gene end by 1 base; junction bases not matched to a gene: 9. The data originate from a study of technical replicates of blood from a handful of donors. TCRdb's table, derived via immunoSEQ multiplex PCR, lists solely in-frame clones and lacks some. The data hold approximately 73,000 clones, with 85% to 95% observed a single time. The TCR was taken from a human donor in good health. Sequenced material: T cells isolated from PBMCs. The V and J genes are TRBV29-1 and TRBJ2-3; 9 bases are shared with TRBD1. The DNA of the CDR3 is TGCAGCGTTGAAGCCGGGAGGACAGGGGACCGCACAGATACGCAGTATTTT. Amino acids: CSVEAGRTGDRTDTQYF.